This entry lists 23 T cell receptor beta chains sequenced from one sample in a study of shared clonotypes between healthy human individuals. Data came from immunoSEQ multiplex PCR; TCRdb stores just in-frame clones and leaves some out. The repertoire includes some 1,100,000 clones, around 78% of them detected once, and roughly 0.56% sits in the top ten. Sequencing was done on a sample of memory CD4+ T cells from PBMCs. This sample's subset: CD45RA-negative fraction. These receptor sequences come from a man between 18 and 35 years old in good health. Some clones in this sample may be carry-over from other donors' samples.

V is TRBV5-1 and J is TRBJ2-5, with a tentative D call TRBD2 (6 bases). The CDR3 contains 14 residues. Germline CDR1 is SGHRS and CDR2 is YFSETQ. Between the trimmed V and J ends, which lost 0 bases and 5 bases, there was a span of 11 bases. The CDR3 spells CASSLVGRGETQYF. The CDR3 DNA follows: TGCGCCAGCAGCTTGGTTGGACGGGGGGAGACCCAGTACTTC.

This clone has only one observation. The V call is TRBV18, the J call TRBJ1-3; a weak D match, TRBD1 (6 bases). The CDR3 contains 15 residues. V shed 4 bases and J shed 1 base, with 11 bases lying between them. From germline, CDR1 is KGHSH and CDR2 LQKENI. As DNA, the CDR3 is TGTGCCAGCTCACAACAGGGACCTTCTGGAAACACCATATATTTT. Amino acids: CASSQQGPSGNTIYF.

The V gene is TRBV5-1, the J gene TRBJ1-4, with D maybe TRBD1 (6 bases). The CDR3 has 16 amino acids. From germline, CDR1 is SGHRS and CDR2 YFSETQ. Trimming left V 1 base short and J 7 bases short, with 17 bases between. CDR3 DNA sequence: TGCGCCAGCAGCTTGCCTCTCGGGGGCTCTCTTGAAAAACTGTTTTTT. Translation: CASSLPLGGSLEKLFF.

This chain joins TRBV5-1 and TRBJ2-4; a possible D gene is TRBD2 (6 bases). The CDR3 spans 14 residues. Deletions cut 1 base from V and 5 bases from J, with 10 bases between. Germline-derived CDR1 and CDR2 are SGHRS and YFSETQ. The CDR3 DNA reads TGCGCCAGCAGCTTGCTGACGGGGGAAAACATTCAGTACTTC. Its protein is CASSLLTGENIQYF.

The chain couples TRBV18 to TRBJ1-1; D is perhaps TRBD1 (5 bases). CDR1 KGHSH and CDR2 LQKENI come from the germline V gene. The CDR3 totals 13 residues. V was cut by 6 bases and J by 11 bases, with 19 bases left in between. The CDR3 DNA reads TGTGCCAGCTCCTTCGACCAGTTTGGGGCGGCTTTCTTT. Residues: CASSFDQFGAAFF.

The chain is built from TRBV9 and TRBJ1-2; no clear D gene. CDR1 SGDLS and CDR2 YYNGEE come from the germline V gene. Trimming pared 4 bases from V and 4 bases from J, leaving 8 bases between. The length of the CDR3 is 12 residues. The CDR3: CASSPVGYGYTF. The CDR3 DNA reads as TGTGCCAGCAGCCCCGTCGGCTATGGCTACACCTTC.

Turning to this clone: This specimen includes other DNA sequences encoding the same CDR3. The chain carries TRBV28 and TRBJ1-5; 11 bases align to TRBD1. The CDR3 length is 15 residues. V was clipped by 2 bases and J by 6 bases; unmatched bases: 3. Germline loops: CDR1 MDHEN, CDR2 SYDVKM. Here the CDR3 DNA reads TGTGCCAGCAGTTTAGGGACAGGGGGAGGTCAGCCCCAGCATTTT. This codes for CASSLGTGGGQPQHF. Full variable domain (rest looked up from reference TRBV28 and TRBJ1-5): DVKVTQSSRYLVKRTGEKVFLECVQDMDHENMFWYRQDPGLGLRLIYFSYDVKMKEKGDIPEGYSVSREKKERFSLILESASTNQTSMYLCASSLGTGGGQPQHFGDGTRLSIL.

V is TRBV30 and J is TRBJ2-4; possibly TRBD2 for D (5 bases). The germline gives CDR1 GTSNPN, CDR2 SVGIG (reference sequence). CDR3 size: 15 residues. Trimming removed 1 base from V and 0 bases from J, with 10 bases in between. The CDR3 here is CAWSEPGRAKNIQYF. The CDR3 nucleotides are TGTGCCTGGAGTGAGCCGGGGAGAGCCAAAAACATTCAGTACTTC.

The rearrangement joins TRBV5-8 to TRBJ1-1, with D possibly matching TRBD1 (6 bases). CDR3 size: 17 residues. V lost 0 bases to trimming and J lost 4 bases, with 19 bases between them. Germline CDR1 reads SGHTS; CDR2 reads YDEGEE. CDR3 DNA: TGTGCCAGCAGCTTGGGAGGGTGGACGGAGGGGGGCACTGAAGCTTTCTTT. This gives the protein CASSLGGWTEGGTEAFF. Looking up the rest from reference TRBV5-8 and TRBJ1-1 gives the full variable domain: EAGVTQSPTHLIKTRGQQATLRCSPISGHTSVYWYQQALGLGLQFLLWYDEGEERNRGNFPPRFSGRQFPNYSSELNVNALELEDSALYLCASSLGGWTEGGTEAFFGQGTRLTVV.

The chain has TRBV19 and TRBJ2-7; D might be TRBD1 (6 bases). The CDR3 length is 13 residues. Germline V gene lookup returns CDR1 LNHDA and CDR2 SQIVND (reference sequence). Trimming left V 4 bases short and J 6 bases short, with 13 bases between. The CDR3 sequence: CASSTLRQAEQYF. CDR3 bases: TGTGCCAGTAGTACGCTTCGACAGGCCGAGCAGTACTTC. Filled out from reference TRBV19 and TRBJ2-7, the complete variable domain reads DGGITQSPKYLFRKEGQNVTLSCEQNLNHDAMYWYRQDPGQGLRLIYYSQIVNDFQKGDIAEGYSVSREKKESFPLTVTSAQKNPTAFYLCASSTLRQAEQYFGPGTRLTVT.

V is TRBV6-6 and J is TRBJ1-3; D perhaps matches TRBD1 (6 bases). Trimming took 3 bases from V and 4 from J, leaving 13 bases between them. Germline values: CDR1 MNHNY, CDR2 SVGAGI (reference sequence). This CDR3 has 15 amino acids. The CDR3 DNA reads TGTGCCAGCAGTTATAATGGGGGGCACGGAAACACCATATATTTT. This gives the protein CASSYNGGHGNTIYF.

The chain joins TRBV4-2 to TRBJ1-2; the D gene is possibly TRBD1 (5 bases). CDR1 and CDR2 from the germline V gene are LGHNA and YNFKEQ. The CDR3 extends over 15 amino acids. V was trimmed by 0 bases and J by 4 bases, leaving 12 bases between them. The CDR3 sequence: CASSQDWGPSYGYTF. CDR3 DNA: TGTGCCAGCAGCCAAGATTGGGGACCCTCCTATGGCTACACCTTC.

The gene calls are TRBV7-3 and TRBJ2-3; 7 bases line up with TRBD2. Per germline, CDR1 SGHTA and CDR2 FQGTGA. Germline trimming cut 5 bases from V and 2 bases from J; bases unmatched to any gene: 7. The CDR3 extends over 15 amino acids. The DNA of the CDR3 is TGTGCCAGCAGCCTTGGGGGGGTCACCACAGATACGCAGTATTTT. It encodes CASSLGGVTTDTQYF.

V usage is TRBV18 and J usage is TRBJ1-2; TRBD1 is a possible D gene (5 bases). Germline CDR1 is KGHSH and CDR2 is LQKENI. The CDR3 length is 11 residues. V was cut by 3 bases and J by 8 bases, with 7 bases left in between. The CDR3 nucleotides are TGTGCCAGCTCACCGGACACAGGCTACACCTTC. Its translation: CASSPDTGYTF.

This clone was picked up a small number of times. The chain uses TRBV6-1 and TRBJ2-7, with D possibly matching TRBD2 (5 bases). CDR1 and CDR2 (germline): MNHNS, SASEGT. With 6 bases removed from V and 0 bases from J, the gap between germline ends came to 9 bases. This CDR3 spans 13 amino acids. In DNA form, the CDR3 reads TGTGCCAGCAGAGGACTGGACTCCTACGAGCAGTACTTC. Encoded protein: CASRGLDSYEQYF.

This clone was seen only once. V is TRBV5-4 and J is TRBJ2-5; 7 bases map to TRBD1. Losses at the gene ends were 5 bases for V and 3 bases for J; bases not matched to a gene: 10. CDR3 length: 15 amino acids. Germline V gives CDR1 SGHNT, CDR2 YYREEE (reference sequence). This CDR3 is CASSKDLTGEETQYF. DNA of the CDR3: TGTGCCAGCAGTAAAGATCTCACAGGGGAAGAGACCCAGTACTTC.

This clone has more than one count but fewer than ten. V and J are TRBV6-6 and TRBJ1-5, with TRBD1 matching over 7 bases. CDR3 size: 16 residues. Germline V CDR1 and CDR2: MNHNY, SVGAGI (reference sequence). V lost 6 bases and J lost 0; bases outside the gene matches: 8. CDR3 sequence reads: CASRQKTGISNQPQHF. CDR3 DNA sequence: TGTGCCAGCAGGCAAAAGACAGGGATTAGCAATCAGCCCCAGCATTTT.

The chain is built from TRBV2 and TRBJ1-5; 11 bases are a match to TRBD1. Germline V gene lookup returns CDR1 SNHLY and CDR2 FYNNEI. V lost 4 bases, J lost 4 bases, and 3 bases stayed unmatched. This CDR3 has 15 amino acids. Here the CDR3 DNA reads TGTGCCAGCAGTGGGACAGGGGGCGTTAATCAGCCCCAGCATTTT. Translated, it gives CASSGTGGVNQPQHF.

This clone was observed a handful of times. CDR3 in amino acids: CASSFNKGAGAFF. The CDR3 nucleotides are TGTGCCAGCAGCTTTAATAAGGGGGCGGGAGCTTTCTTT. This chain links TRBV7-3 with TRBJ1-1; 7 positions match TRBD1. This CDR3 has 13 amino acids. The V segment lost 3 bases and the J segment 10 bases; nucleotides outside the gene matches: 8. Germline V gene data show CDR1 as SGHTA and CDR2 as FQGTGA.

Only one count was recorded for this clone. V usage is TRBV5-1 and J usage is TRBJ2-7; no definite D call. The germline V gene encodes CDR1 SGHRS and CDR2 YFSETQ. CDR3 length: 16 amino acids. V was cut by 1 base and J by 0 bases, with 14 bases left in between. CDR3 DNA: TGCGCCAGCAGCTTGATCCCGGGCCTAAGCTCCTACGAGCAGTACTTC. This encodes CASSLIPGLSSYEQYF. The full variable domain, rest sourced from reference TRBV5-1 and TRBJ2-7, is KAGVTQTPRYLIKTRGQQVTLSCSPISGHRSVSWYQQTPGQGLQFLFEYFSETQRNKGNFPGRFSGRQFSNSRSEMNVSTLELGDSALYLCASSLIPGLSSYEQYFGPGTRLTVT.

In its sample, this clone was seen a few times. The chain combines TRBV5-1 with TRBJ2-4; D is ambiguous. This CDR3 region has 14 residues. Germline lookup yields CDR1 SGHRS and CDR2 YFSETQ. V shed 4 bases and J shed 9 bases, with 17 bases lying between them. CDR3 nucleotides: TGCGCCAGCAGCCTTCCCGGGCAACAGCGCATTCAGTACTTC. It codes for CASSLPGQQRIQYF.

The J gene is TRBJ2-3, the V gene TRBV7-3; D gene uncertain. Germline V gives CDR1 SGHTA, CDR2 FQGTGA. CDR3 length: 14 residues. The V end lost 0 bases, the J end lost 4 bases, and 8 bases lay between the germline ends. The CDR3 loop reads CASSLTGSPDTQYF. The DNA for the CDR3 is TGTGCCAGCAGCTTAACTGGGTCACCAGATACGCAGTATTTT.

The rearrangement links TRBV28 to TRBJ1-5; TRBD1 matches 7 bases. The germline V gene encodes CDR1 MDHEN and CDR2 SYDVKM. The CDR3 consists of 12 residues. The V segment lost 10 bases and the J segment 7 bases; nucleotides outside the gene matches: 7. The CDR3 protein is CATNRGGQPQHF. Written as DNA, the CDR3 is TGTGCCACGAACAGGGGTGGCCAGCCCCAGCATTTT.